This entry describes one TCR beta chain. Its target is not known. This sample was included in a study of T cells in localized non-small cell lung cancer. Trimming took 5 bases from V and 0 from J; bases not matched to a gene: 8. The CDR3 extends over 16 amino acids. Germline V gene sequence: CDR1 LGHNA, CDR2 YSLEER. The study, taken as a whole, reports: Adjacent lung was found to contain a median about 55 of the top 100 tumor clones. Clonality of T cells reached its maximum in uninvolved adjacent lung, surpassing tumor.

The assay was immunoSEQ multiplex PCR, and TCRdb's table has in-frame clones only and misses some. The table includes around 50,000 clones, around 86% detected once. The clonotype was recovered from a woman aged 35-75 years with stage I lung adenocarcinoma. Sequenced material: peripheral blood, taken before any cancer treatment. This sequence joins TRBV4-3 and TRBJ2-3; 7 positions match TRBD2. In nucleotides, the CDR3 is TGCGCCAGCAGCTTCGGGACTACCGGTAGCACAGATACGCAGTATTTT. This gives the protein CASSFGTTGSTDTQYF.